This TCR beta chain was captured in a study of T-cell reconstitution after alpha-beta-depleted transplantation in children. Points from the study as a whole: By about two months after transplant, alpha-beta T cells reportedly arose from several hundred graft clones that had expanded. Some patients owed their high day-60 TCRbeta diversity to surviving recipient T cells and thymic progenitors.

There are many counts of this clonotype. No antigen is known for it. V lost 1 base and J lost 6, with 17 bases in between. The CDR3 contains 16 residues. Germline-derived CDR1 and CDR2 are SGHTA and FQGTGA. Unique molecular identifiers featured in how the TCRbeta library was prepared. TCRdb analysed the PCR reads with MiXCR anew, one entry per CDR3 protein. Of 550,000 to 800,000 distinct CDR3 sequences in the sample, over 10% were seen once. The origin of this receptor is a girl aged 2-10 years with congenital amegakaryocytic thrombocytopenia, due to receive a stem cell transplant. The V call is TRBV7-3, the J call TRBJ2-3; a possible D gene is TRBD2 (6 bases). The specimen comprised PBMCs, sampled before TCRalphabeta/CD19-depleted stem cell transplant. CDR3 loop: CASSLNGGTLGDTQYF. CDR3 DNA: TGTGCCAGCAGCTTAAATGGCGGGACGTTGGGCGATACGCAGTATTTT.